Following are 18 T cell receptor beta chains from one sample sequenced in a study of technical replicates of blood from four donors. Data came from immunoSEQ multiplex PCR; TCRdb stores just in-frame clones and leaves some out. This table has fewer than 65,000 clones, roughly 89% appearing once. Sequencing was done on a sample of PBMCs. The receptors shown here come from a human donor in good health. Some clones in this sample may be carry-over from other donors' samples.

V gene TRBV9 combines with J gene TRBJ2-2, with D maybe TRBD1 (5 bases). The V end was cut by 0 bases, the J end by 5 bases, with 17 bases between. CDR3 size: 17 residues. Germline CDR1 reads SGDLS; CDR2 reads YYNGEE. CDR3 sequence reads: CASSVGSTPQGTGELFF. The CDR3 DNA follows: TGTGCCAGCAGCGTAGGATCAACCCCCCAGGGTACCGGGGAGCTGTTTTTT.

The chain uses TRBV5-6 and TRBJ2-7; tentative D call: TRBD2 (7 bases). Germline CDR1 and CDR2: SGHDT and YYEEEE. The CDR3 extends over 15 amino acids. V was clipped by 4 bases and J by 6 bases, with 20 bases between them. DNA for the CDR3: TGTGCCAGCAGCCTAGGCGGGGGCCAGCTCTCCGAGCAGTACTTC. This gives the protein CASSLGGGQLSEQYF.

The J gene is TRBJ1-3, the V gene TRBV7-3; possibly TRBD1 for D (6 bases). V gave up 5 bases and J gave up 0 bases, with 17 bases separating them. This CDR3 contains 17 residues. Germline V lookup: CDR1 SGHTA, CDR2 FQGTGA. CDR3 region: CASSPQGTGHSGNTIYF. CDR3 DNA sequence: TGTGCCAGCAGCCCCCAAGGAACAGGGCACTCTGGAAACACCATATATTTT.

This clone was observed a single time. The CDR3 nucleotides read TGTGCCTGGCGCAGGGGTGACGGCTACACCTTC. It encodes CAWRRGDGYTF. The rearrangement uses TRBV30 and TRBJ1-2; D perhaps matches TRBD1 (6 bases). The CDR3 is made up of 11 amino acids. Germline V gene lookup returns CDR1 GTSNPN and CDR2 SVGIG (reference sequence). V was shortened by 5 bases and J by 8 bases, with 12 bases between the two germline ends.

This sequence joins TRBV6-5 and TRBJ2-5; D is undetermined. V dropped 2 bases and J dropped 0 bases, with 7 bases sitting between them. This CDR3 is built from 14 residues. Germline CDR1 MNHEY, CDR2 SVGAGI. The CDR3 reads CASSYLTDQETQYF. The CDR3 DNA reads as TGTGCCAGCAGTTACCTAACAGACCAAGAGACCCAGTACTTC.

This clone was observed once. The chain links TRBV9 to TRBJ1-2; D is perhaps TRBD1 (5 bases). This CDR3 spans 16 amino acids. CDR1 is SGDLS, CDR2 YYNGEE, per germline. V was shortened by 4 bases and J by 4 bases, with 20 bases between the two germline ends. The CDR3 protein is CASSFTSLTATYGYTF. The CDR3 DNA reads as TGTGCCAGCAGCTTCACCAGCTTGACAGCAACCTATGGCTACACCTTC.

This clone was found a few times. At the DNA level, this CDR3 is encoded by other sequences in the same sample as well. V and J are TRBV5-1 and TRBJ1-1; D possibly corresponds to TRBD1 (6 bases). CDR1 and CDR2 (germline): SGHRS, YFSETQ. The CDR3 has 12 residues. Between the trimmed V and J ends, which lost 4 bases and 5 bases, there was a span of 9 bases. CDR3 amino acids: CASSLTGTEAFF. The CDR3 coding sequence is TGCGCCAGCAGCCTAACAGGGACTGAAGCTTTCTTT.

The rearrangement joins TRBV7-2 to TRBJ1-1; perhaps TRBD1 as D (6 bases). CDR1 SGHTA and CDR2 FQGNSA come from the germline V gene. Trimming removed 2 bases from V and 5 bases from J, with 15 bases in between. The CDR3 is 15 residues long. CDR3 loop: CASSLYGEGGTEAFF. DNA for the CDR3: TGTGCCAGCAGCTTATACGGGGAGGGGGGGACTGAAGCTTTCTTT.

This clone was detected once. The chain couples TRBV19 to TRBJ1-2; TRBD1 matches at 7 bases. This CDR3 comprises 15 residues. The germline V gene has CDR1 LNHDA and CDR2 SQIVND (reference sequence). Trimming took 2 bases from V and 4 from J; bases not matched to a gene: 7. The CDR3 nucleotides read TGTGCCAGTAGTATATTACGGGACAGCCCCTATGGCTACACCTTC. Its protein product is CASSILRDSPYGYTF.

The sample holds a few counts of this clone. This sequence joins TRBV14 and TRBJ2-2; a weak D match, TRBD1 (5 bases). V shed 3 bases and J shed 7 bases, with 9 bases lying between them. CDR3 length equals 13 residues. Germline assignment: CDR1 SGHDN and CDR2 FVKESK. The CDR3 sequence: CASSHLDSGELFF. The CDR3 nucleotides are TGTGCCAGCAGCCATCTAGACAGCGGGGAGCTGTTTTTT.

This chain connects TRBV19 to TRBJ2-3, with D uncertain. From germline, CDR1 is LNHDA and CDR2 SQIVND (reference sequence). This CDR3 region has 13 residues. With 4 bases removed from V and 4 bases from J, the gap between germline ends came to 9 bases. The CDR3 DNA reads TGTGCCAGTAGTAGGTCGGTGGCAGATACGCAGTATTTT. It translates to CASSRSVADTQYF.

The V gene is TRBV7-9, the J gene TRBJ2-6, with TRBD1 matching 8 bases. This CDR3 is 15 amino acids long. J was trimmed by 4 bases and V by 4 bases; bases with no gene match: 3. In germline, CDR1 is SEHNR, CDR2 FQNEAQ (reference sequence). CDR3 sequence reads: CASSSGGFGANVLTF. CDR3 nucleotide sequence: TGTGCCAGCAGCTCAGGGGGCTTCGGGGCCAACGTCCTGACTTTC.

The V and J genes are TRBV9 and TRBJ2-7; D not certain. Looked up from germline, CDR1 is SGDLS and CDR2 is YYNGEE. The CDR3 runs 14 residues. V gave up 0 bases and J gave up 4 bases, with 11 bases separating them. This CDR3 is CASSVGNSSYEQYF. As DNA, the CDR3 is TGTGCCAGCAGCGTAGGTAACAGTTCTTACGAGCAGTACTTC.

Only one count was recorded for this clone. The V call is TRBV10-3, the J call TRBJ2-3; 10 nucleotides match TRBD2. The CDR3 loop spans 14 amino acids. Germline lookup yields CDR1 ENHRY and CDR2 SYGVKD. J lost 3 bases, V lost 9 bases, and 6 bases had no gene match. The CDR3 sequence: CAMSASGSTDTQYF. The CDR3 region has the DNA TGTGCCATGAGCGCTAGCGGGAGTACAGATACGCAGTATTTT.

This clone was seen only once. The rearrangement uses TRBV30 and TRBJ1-4; TRBD1 might be the D (6 bases). V shed 0 bases and J shed 7 bases, with 18 bases lying between them. CDR3 length: 16 residues. Germline lookup yields CDR1 GTSNPN and CDR2 SVGIG (reference sequence). CDR3 sequence (DNA): TGTGCCTGGAGTGTCGGGGACACGTTCAGGGGTGAAAAACTGTTTTTT. Its protein product is CAWSVGDTFRGEKLFF. Complete variable domain (other parts from reference TRBV30 and TRBJ1-4): SQTIHQWPATLVQPVGSPLSLECTVEGTSNPNLYWYRQAAGRGLQLLFYSVGIGQISSEVPQNLSASRPQDRQFILSSKKLLLSDSGFYLCAWSVGDTFRGEKLFFGSGTQLSVL.

The chain couples TRBV10-3 to TRBJ1-1, with D tentatively TRBD1 (5 bases). The V end was cut by 4 bases, the J end by 2 bases, with 11 bases between. The CDR3 is 14 amino acids. Germline CDR1 is ENHRY and CDR2 is SYGVKD. This CDR3 reads CAISGAGINTEAFF. The CDR3 DNA reads TGTGCCATCAGTGGTGCAGGGATAAACACTGAAGCTTTCTTT.

The gene calls are TRBV13 and TRBJ2-1, with TRBD2 as a possible D gene (5 bases). V lost 5 bases, J lost 0 bases, and 14 bases lay in between. The length of the CDR3 is 16 residues. Germline lookup yields CDR1 PRHDT and CDR2 FYEKMQ (reference sequence). Here the CDR3 DNA reads TGTGCCAGCAGCCAGCTTTTTGGGAGCTCCTACAATGAGCAGTTCTTC. Encoded protein: CASSQLFGSSYNEQFF.

The chain uses TRBV6-5 and TRBJ2-7; the D is unclear. This CDR3 has 14 amino acids. The germline gives CDR1 MNHEY, CDR2 SVGAGI. V lost 6 bases and J 1 base, leaving 13 bases between the germline ends. CDR3: CASSPKLVSYEQYF. The CDR3 coding sequence is TGTGCCAGCAGCCCCAAGCTGGTGTCCTACGAGCAGTACTTC.